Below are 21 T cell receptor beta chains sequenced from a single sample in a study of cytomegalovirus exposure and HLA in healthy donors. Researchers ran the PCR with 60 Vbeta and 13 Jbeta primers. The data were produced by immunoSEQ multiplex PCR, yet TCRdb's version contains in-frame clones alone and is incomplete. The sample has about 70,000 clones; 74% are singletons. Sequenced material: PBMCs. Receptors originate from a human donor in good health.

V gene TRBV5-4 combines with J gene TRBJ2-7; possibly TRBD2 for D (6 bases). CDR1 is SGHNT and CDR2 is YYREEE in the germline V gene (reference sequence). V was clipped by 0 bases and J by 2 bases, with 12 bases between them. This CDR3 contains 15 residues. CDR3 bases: TGTGCCAGCAGCTTGGCCGTTGGAGGGACCTACGAGCAGTACTTC. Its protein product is CASSLAVGGTYEQYF. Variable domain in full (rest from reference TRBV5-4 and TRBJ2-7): ETGVTQSPTHLIKTRGQQVTLRCSSQSGHNTVSWYQQALGQGPQFIFQYYREEENGRGNFPPRFSGLQFPNYSSELNVNALELDDSALYLCASSLAVGGTYEQYFGPGTRLTVT.

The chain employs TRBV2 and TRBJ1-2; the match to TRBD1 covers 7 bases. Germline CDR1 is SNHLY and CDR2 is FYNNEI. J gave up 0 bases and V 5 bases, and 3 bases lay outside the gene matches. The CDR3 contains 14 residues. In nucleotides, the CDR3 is TGTGCCAGCAGTCTGGGACAGTCTAACTATGGCTACACCTTC. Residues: CASSLGQSNYGYTF.

Here the CDR3 DNA reads TGCAGCCCTTGGGCAGGGCCTCAGCCCCAGCATTTT. This gives the protein CSPWAGPQPQHF. V usage is TRBV29-1 and J usage is TRBJ1-5, with D maybe TRBD1 (5 bases). CDR1 and CDR2 (germline): SQVTM, ANQGSEA. The CDR3 runs to 12 residues. Trimming removed 8 bases from V and 6 bases from J, with 14 bases in between.

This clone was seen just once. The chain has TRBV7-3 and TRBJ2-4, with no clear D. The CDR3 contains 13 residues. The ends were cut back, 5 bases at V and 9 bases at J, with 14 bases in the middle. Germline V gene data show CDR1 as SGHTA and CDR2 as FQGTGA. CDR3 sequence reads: CASSRSLDGIQYF. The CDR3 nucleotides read TGTGCCAGCAGCCGGAGTTTGGATGGCATTCAGTACTTC.

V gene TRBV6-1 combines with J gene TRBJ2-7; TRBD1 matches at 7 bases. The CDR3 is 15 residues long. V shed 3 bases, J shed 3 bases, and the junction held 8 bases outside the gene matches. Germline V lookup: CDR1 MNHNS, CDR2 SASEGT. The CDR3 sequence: CASSDPGQVLYEQYF. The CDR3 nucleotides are TGTGCCAGCAGTGACCCTGGACAGGTCCTCTACGAGCAGTACTTC.

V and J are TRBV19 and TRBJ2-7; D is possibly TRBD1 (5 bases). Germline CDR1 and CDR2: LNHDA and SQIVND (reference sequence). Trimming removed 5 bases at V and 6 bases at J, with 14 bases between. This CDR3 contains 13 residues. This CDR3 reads CASSAEWQGEQYF. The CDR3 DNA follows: TGTGCCAGTAGTGCCGAGTGGCAGGGCGAGCAGTACTTC.

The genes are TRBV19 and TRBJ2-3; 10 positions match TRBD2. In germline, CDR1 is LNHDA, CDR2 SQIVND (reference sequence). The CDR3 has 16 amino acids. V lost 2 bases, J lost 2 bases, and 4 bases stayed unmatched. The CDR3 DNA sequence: TGTGCCAGTAGTATAAAAGGACTAGCGGTCACAGATACGCAGTATTTT. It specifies CASSIKGLAVTDTQYF.

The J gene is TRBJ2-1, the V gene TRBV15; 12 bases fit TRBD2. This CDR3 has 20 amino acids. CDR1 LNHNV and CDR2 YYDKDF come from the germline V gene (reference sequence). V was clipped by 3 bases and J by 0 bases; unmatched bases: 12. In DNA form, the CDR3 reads TGTGCCACCAGCAGGTCGACCGGGACTAGCGGGTCTACCTCCTACAATGAGCAGTTCTTC. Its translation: CATSRSTGTSGSTSYNEQFF.

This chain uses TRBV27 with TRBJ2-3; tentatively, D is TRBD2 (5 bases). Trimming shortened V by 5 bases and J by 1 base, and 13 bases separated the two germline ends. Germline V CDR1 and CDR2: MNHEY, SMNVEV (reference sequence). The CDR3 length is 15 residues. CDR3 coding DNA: TGTGCCAGCAGTATGAGGGTCCCTCGCACAGATACGCAGTATTTT. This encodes CASSMRVPRTDTQYF.

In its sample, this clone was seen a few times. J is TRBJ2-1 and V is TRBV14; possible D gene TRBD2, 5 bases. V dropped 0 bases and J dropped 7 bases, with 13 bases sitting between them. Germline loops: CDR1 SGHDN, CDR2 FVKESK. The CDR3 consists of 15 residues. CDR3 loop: CASSQELEASNEQFF. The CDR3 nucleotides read TGTGCCAGCAGCCAAGAACTAGAGGCTTCGAATGAGCAGTTCTTC.

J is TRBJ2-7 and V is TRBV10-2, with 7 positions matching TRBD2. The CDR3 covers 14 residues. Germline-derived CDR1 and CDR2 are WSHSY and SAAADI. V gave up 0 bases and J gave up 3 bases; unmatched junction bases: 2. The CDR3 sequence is CASSESLAGYEQYF. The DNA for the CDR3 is TGCGCCAGCAGTGAGTCGTTAGCGGGCTACGAGCAGTACTTC.

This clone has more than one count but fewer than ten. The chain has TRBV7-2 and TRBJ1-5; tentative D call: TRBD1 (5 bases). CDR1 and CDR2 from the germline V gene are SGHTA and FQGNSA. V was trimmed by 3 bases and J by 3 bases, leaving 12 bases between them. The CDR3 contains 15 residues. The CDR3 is CASSLAGGFNQPQHF. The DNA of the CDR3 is TGTGCCAGCAGCTTGGCGGGGGGTTTCAATCAGCCCCAGCATTTT.

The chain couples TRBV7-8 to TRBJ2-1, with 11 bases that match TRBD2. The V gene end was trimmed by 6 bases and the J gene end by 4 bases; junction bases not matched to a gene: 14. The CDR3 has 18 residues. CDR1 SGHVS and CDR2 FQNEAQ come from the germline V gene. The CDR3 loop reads CASSNIAGGPSGYNEQFF. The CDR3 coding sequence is TGTGCCAGCAGTAATATAGCGGGAGGGCCCTCAGGTTACAATGAGCAGTTCTTC.

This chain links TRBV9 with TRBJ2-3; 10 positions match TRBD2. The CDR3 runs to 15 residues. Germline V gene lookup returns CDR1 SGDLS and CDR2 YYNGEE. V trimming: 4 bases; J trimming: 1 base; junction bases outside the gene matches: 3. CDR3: CASSLAGVGTDTQYF. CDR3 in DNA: TGTGCCAGCAGCCTAGCGGGAGTTGGCACAGATACGCAGTATTTT.

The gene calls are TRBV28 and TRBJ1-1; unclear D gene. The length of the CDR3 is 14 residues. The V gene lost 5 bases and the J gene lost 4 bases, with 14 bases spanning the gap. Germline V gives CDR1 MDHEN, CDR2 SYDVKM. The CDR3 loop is CASSLASLGTEAFF. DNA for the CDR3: TGTGCCAGCAGTCTCGCCTCACTTGGCACTGAAGCTTTCTTT.

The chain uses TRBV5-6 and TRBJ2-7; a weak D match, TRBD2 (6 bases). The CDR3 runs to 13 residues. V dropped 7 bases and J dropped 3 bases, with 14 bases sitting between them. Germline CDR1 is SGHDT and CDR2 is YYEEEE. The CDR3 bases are TGTGCCAGCTCCCAAGGAGGGAGCTACGAGCAGTACTTC. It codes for CASSQGGSYEQYF.

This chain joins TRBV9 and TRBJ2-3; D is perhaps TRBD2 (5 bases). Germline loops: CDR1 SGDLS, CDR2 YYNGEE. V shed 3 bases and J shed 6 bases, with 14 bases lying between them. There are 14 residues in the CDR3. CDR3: CASSAGMIYDTQYF. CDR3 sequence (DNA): TGTGCCAGCAGCGCCGGGATGATTTATGATACGCAGTATTTT.

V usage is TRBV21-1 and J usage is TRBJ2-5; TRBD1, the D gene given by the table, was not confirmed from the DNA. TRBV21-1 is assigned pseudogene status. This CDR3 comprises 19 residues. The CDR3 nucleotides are TGTGCCAGCAGCAAAGTATTGCGGTGGATTGGGACAGGGCAAGAGACCCAGTACTTC. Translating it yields CASSKVLRWIGTGQETQYF.

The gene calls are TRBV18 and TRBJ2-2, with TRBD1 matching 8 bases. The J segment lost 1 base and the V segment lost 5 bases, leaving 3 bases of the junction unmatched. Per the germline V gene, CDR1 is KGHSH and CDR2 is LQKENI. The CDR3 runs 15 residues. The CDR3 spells CASSGQGKNTGELFF. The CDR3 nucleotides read TGTGCCAGCTCAGGACAGGGAAAGAACACCGGGGAGCTGTTTTTT.

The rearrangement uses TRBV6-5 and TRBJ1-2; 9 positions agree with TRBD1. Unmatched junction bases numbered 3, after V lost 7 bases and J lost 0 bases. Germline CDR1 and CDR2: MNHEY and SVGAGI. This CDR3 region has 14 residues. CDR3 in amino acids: CASIGTGTNYGYTF. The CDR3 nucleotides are TGTGCCAGCATCGGGACAGGGACTAACTATGGCTACACCTTC.

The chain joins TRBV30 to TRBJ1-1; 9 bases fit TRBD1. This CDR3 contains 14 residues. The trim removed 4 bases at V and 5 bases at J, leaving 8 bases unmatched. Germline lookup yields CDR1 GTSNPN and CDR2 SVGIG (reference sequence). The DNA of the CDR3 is TGTGCCTGGACATTCCGGGACAGGGAGACTGAAGCTTTCTTT. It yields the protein CAWTFRDRETEAFF.